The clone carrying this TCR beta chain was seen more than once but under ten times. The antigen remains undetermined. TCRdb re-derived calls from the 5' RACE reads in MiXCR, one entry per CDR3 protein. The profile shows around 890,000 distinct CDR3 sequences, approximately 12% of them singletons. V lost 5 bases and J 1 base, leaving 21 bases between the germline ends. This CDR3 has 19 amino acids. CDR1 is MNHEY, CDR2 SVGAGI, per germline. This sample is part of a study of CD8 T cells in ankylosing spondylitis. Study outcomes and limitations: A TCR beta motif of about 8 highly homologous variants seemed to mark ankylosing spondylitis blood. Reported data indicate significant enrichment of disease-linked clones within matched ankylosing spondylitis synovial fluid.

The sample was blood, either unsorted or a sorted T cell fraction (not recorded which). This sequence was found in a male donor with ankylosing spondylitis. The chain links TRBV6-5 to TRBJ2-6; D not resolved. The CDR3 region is CASSLLPLSVLSGANVLTF. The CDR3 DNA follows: TGTGCCAGCAGTCTACTCCCCTTGTCGGTCCTATCTGGGGCCAACGTCCTGACTTTC.